This TCR beta chain was identified during a study of cytomegalovirus exposure and HLA in healthy donors. It was with 60 Vbeta and 13 Jbeta primers that the PCR ran. Only in-frame clones appear in the TCRdb table, and some are missing; sequencing was by immunoSEQ multiplex PCR. This table has 160,000 or so clones, approximately 80% appearing once. The CDR3 has 15 amino acids. The V gene's germline CDR1 is SGHRS and CDR2 YFSETQ. V was cut by 1 base and J by 1 base, with 11 bases left in between. The sequenced sample consisted of PBMCs. This clonotype was obtained from a man in his forties or fifties in good health and CMV-seropositive. The rearrangement uses TRBV5-1 and TRBJ2-5; D is perhaps TRBD1 (6 bases). The CDR3 sequence is CASSLPQGIQETQYF. The CDR3 nucleotides read TGCGCCAGCAGCTTGCCTCAGGGGATCCAAGAGACCCAGTACTTC. Full variable domain (outside the CDR3, taken from reference TRBV5-1 and TRBJ2-5): KAGVTQTPRYLIKTRGQQVTLSCSPISGHRSVSWYQQTPGQGLQFLFEYFSETQRNKGNFPGRFSGRQFSNSRSEMNVSTLELGDSALYLCASSLPQGIQETQYFGPGTRLLVL.